The 5 T cell receptor beta chains below were found in one sample sequenced in a study of CD8 T cells in ankylosing spondylitis. Each CDR3 protein gets one entry after TCRdb re-called the 5' RACE reads with MiXCR. This sample carries 200,000 to 300,000 distinct CDR3 sequences, 7% to 10% of them seen once, and the ten largest clones take 4.8%. The sample was blood, either unsorted or a sorted T cell fraction (not recorded which). The receptors come from a female donor with ankylosing spondylitis or in good health (not recorded which).

This clonotype was recorded at least ten times. This chain uses TRBV5-1 with TRBJ2-5; tentative D call: TRBD1 (5 bases). V lost 2 bases to trimming and J lost 1 base, with 9 bases between them. Germline V lookup: CDR1 SGHRS, CDR2 YFSETQ. The CDR3 contains 14 residues. The CDR3 DNA reads as TGCGCCAGCAGCTTTCAGGGTATCCAAGAGACCCAGTACTTC. Protein product: CASSFQGIQETQYF.

Worth noting for this clonotype: With a much larger clone just one base away, this may be a read error. The rearrangement joins TRBV20-1 to TRBJ2-4; D is perhaps TRBD2 (5 bases). The CDR3 sequence is 14 residues long. Germline CDR1 DFQATT, CDR2 SNEGSKA (reference sequence). The CDR3 sequence: CSARDLLAKNIRYF. The CDR3 region has the DNA TGCAGTGCTAGAGATCTTCTAGCCAAAAACATTCGGTACTTC.

This clonotype was detected ten times or more. The rearrangement links TRBV15 to TRBJ2-3, with unresolved D. Germline V gene lookup returns CDR1 LNHNV and CDR2 YYDKDF (reference sequence). V was clipped by 8 bases and J by 0 bases, with 12 bases between them. The CDR3 sequence is 14 residues long. CDR3 sequence (DNA): TGTGCCACCGGCGAAGATTATAGCACAGATACGCAGTATTTT. Translation: CATGEDYSTDTQYF.

The V call is TRBV11-2, the J call TRBJ2-2, with 9 positions matching TRBD1. The CDR3 runs to 15 residues. V gave up 3 bases and J gave up 5 bases; unmatched junction bases: 4. The germline V gene has CDR1 SGHAT and CDR2 FQNNGV. The CDR3 is CASSFGTGYTGELFF. As DNA, the CDR3 is TGTGCCAGCAGCTTCGGGACAGGGTATACCGGGGAGCTGTTTTTT.

This clonotype has a count of ten or more. The rearrangement links TRBV27 to TRBJ2-1, with 9 bases aligning to TRBD2. Unmatched junction bases numbered 8, after V lost 6 bases and J lost 5 bases. The CDR3 extends over 15 amino acids. CDR1 and CDR2 from the germline V gene are MNHEY and SMNVEV (reference sequence). CDR3 sequence reads: CASRESGRRNNEQFF. The CDR3 DNA is TGTGCCAGCAGAGAGAGCGGGAGGAGGAACAATGAGCAGTTCTTC.